Each of the 26 T cell receptor beta chains below was sequenced from the same sample in a study of T cell responses to AZD1222 COVID-19 vaccine. The table came from immunoSEQ multiplex PCR; TCRdb's copy has only in-frame clones and leaves some out. Seen here are some 140,000 clones, 75% to 85% observed once, and the top ten hold 7.9%. The sequences come from peripheral blood, collected 28 days after the second dose of the MenACWY control vaccine. These receptors were obtained from an adult who received the MenACWY meningococcal vaccine as a control.

Here the CDR3 DNA reads TGTGCCTGGGCGGGGGACTCCTACGAGCAGTACTTC. Translated, it gives CAWAGDSYEQYF. V usage is TRBV30 and J usage is TRBJ2-7, with TRBD2 matching over 7 bases. The CDR3 extends over 12 amino acids. J lost 0 bases, V lost 5 bases, and 1 base had no gene match. Germline V CDR1 and CDR2: GTSNPN, SVGIG (reference sequence).

The CDR3 region is CASSLGQGDSPLHF. CDR3 DNA sequence: TGTGCCAGTAGTCTGGGACAGGGAGATTCACCCCTCCACTTT. This chain links TRBV19 with TRBJ1-6; 9 bases line up with TRBD1. Trimming at V came to 5 bases and at J to 8 bases, leaving 4 bases not matched to a gene. There are 14 residues in the CDR3. Germline CDR1 is LNHDA and CDR2 is SQIVND (reference sequence).

The V call is TRBV10-2, the J call TRBJ2-7, with D possibly called TRBD1 or TRBD2 (6 bases each). Germline V lookup: CDR1 WSHSY, CDR2 SAAADI. Between the trimmed V and J ends, which lost 4 bases and 2 bases, there was a span of 9 bases. The CDR3 has 13 residues. CDR3 residues: CASSVRGAYEQYV. The DNA of the CDR3 is TGCGCCAGCAGTGTAAGGGGGGCCTACGAGCAGTACGTC.

The chain recombines TRBV9 with TRBJ1-2, with TRBD1 identical over 8 bases. J gave up 4 bases and V 0 bases, and 8 bases lay outside the gene matches. The germline CDR1 and CDR2 sequences are SGDLS and YYNGEE. This CDR3 spans 16 amino acids. Here the CDR3 DNA reads TGTGCCAGCAGCGTAGGGGCAGGGGGCAACCCCTATGGCTACACCTTC. It yields the protein CASSVGAGGNPYGYTF.

The count of this clone is one. The chain has TRBV9 and TRBJ1-6; D gene unclear. Trimming removed 0 bases at V and 0 bases at J, with 10 bases between. The CDR3 is 17 amino acids. The germline V gene has CDR1 SGDLS and CDR2 YYNGEE. CDR3 sequence (DNA): TGTGCCAGCAGCGTAGCTCTCGGCAGCTCCTATAATTCACCCCTCCACTTT. Encoded protein: CASSVALGSSYNSPLHF.

The chain links TRBV5-1 to TRBJ2-5; D is undetermined. The germline V and J ends were trimmed by 0 bases and 9 bases, with 9 bases remaining between them. Germline CDR1 is SGHRS and CDR2 is YFSETQ. The CDR3 has 12 residues. CDR3 in amino acids: CASSLEGLAQYF. In DNA, the CDR3 is TGCGCCAGCAGCTTGGAAGGATTGGCCCAGTACTTC.

This chain joins TRBV9 and TRBJ1-6; 7 bases map to TRBD1. The CDR3 has 14 residues. Germline trimming cut 3 bases from V and 10 bases from J; bases unmatched to any gene: 7. Germline V lookup: CDR1 SGDLS, CDR2 YYNGEE. The CDR3, as DNA: TGTGCCAGCAGCGGAGACAGGGAAAGATCACCCCTCCACTTT. Translating it yields CASSGDRERSPLHF.

The CDR3 here is CASSGDRSGGAFF. Here the CDR3 DNA reads TGCGCCAGCAGTGGGGACCGCTCCGGAGGAGCTTTCTTT. This chain links TRBV5-1 with TRBJ1-1, with D maybe TRBD1 (5 bases). Germline CDR1 reads SGHRS; CDR2 reads YFSETQ. The CDR3 is 13 residues long. V was cut by 5 bases and J by 10 bases, with 18 bases left in between. Based on the CDR3 plus reference TRBV5-1 and TRBJ1-1, the full variable domain is KAGVTQTPRYLIKTRGQQVTLSCSPISGHRSVSWYQQTPGQGLQFLFEYFSETQRNKGNFPGRFSGRQFSNSRSEMNVSTLELGDSALYLCASSGDRSGGAFFGQGTRLTVV.

The chain links TRBV11-2 to TRBJ1-3, with D perhaps matching TRBD1 (6 bases). The length of the CDR3 is 16 residues. Between the trimmed V and J ends, which lost 0 bases and 2 bases, there was a span of 11 bases. Germline-derived CDR1 and CDR2 are SGHAT and FQNNGV. The CDR3 spells CASSLDQRGTGNTIYF. CDR3 coding DNA: TGTGCCAGCAGCTTAGATCAGAGGGGGACTGGAAACACCATATATTTT.

The chain is built from TRBV11-3 and TRBJ1-1, with TRBD1 as a possible D gene (5 bases). The germline CDR1 and CDR2 sequences are SGHNT and YENEEA. The CDR3 sequence is 12 residues long. V was trimmed by 8 bases and J by 3 bases, leaving 10 bases between them. The CDR3 loop reads CASSRGDTEAFF. In DNA, the CDR3 is TGTGCCAGCTCACGGGGGGACACTGAAGCTTTCTTT. The full variable domain, rest sourced from reference TRBV11-3 and TRBJ1-1, is EAGVVQSPRYKIIEKKQPVAFWCNPISGHNTLYWYLQNLGQGPELLIRYENEEAVDDSQLPKDRFSAERLKGVDSTLKIQPAELGDSAVYLCASSRGDTEAFFGQGTRLTVV.

The CDR3 DNA reads as TGCGCCAGCAGCTTAAGTCGGCAGGGGTCTGGAAACACCATATATTTT. This sequence encodes CASSLSRQGSGNTIYF. The chain joins TRBV5-1 to TRBJ1-3; possible D gene TRBD1, 6 bases. The V end was cut by 2 bases, the J end by 1 base, with 13 bases between. Germline V gives CDR1 SGHRS, CDR2 YFSETQ. The CDR3 loop spans 16 amino acids. The whole variable domain, remainder taken from reference TRBV5-1 and TRBJ1-3, is KAGVTQTPRYLIKTRGQQVTLSCSPISGHRSVSWYQQTPGQGLQFLFEYFSETQRNKGNFPGRFSGRQFSNSRSEMNVSTLELGDSALYLCASSLSRQGSGNTIYFGEGSWLTVV.

The V and J genes are TRBV5-1 and TRBJ1-2; 12 nucleotides line up with TRBD1. This CDR3 has 14 amino acids. Trimming took 7 bases from V and 8 from J; bases not matched to a gene: 9. Germline V gene data show CDR1 as SGHRS and CDR2 as YFSETQ. This CDR3 reads CASGPRDRGQGYTF. For the CDR3, the DNA is TGCGCCAGCGGGCCCCGGGACAGGGGGCAGGGCTACACCTTC.

The CDR3 DNA sequence: TGTGCCAGCAGTGACCTTCAGCAGAATTCACCCCTCCACTTT. Its translation: CASSDLQQNSPLHF. The chain joins TRBV2 to TRBJ1-6; D uncertain. V was trimmed by 3 bases and J by 7 bases, leaving 10 bases between them. CDR1 and CDR2 (germline): SNHLY, FYNNEI. This CDR3 has 14 residues.

V and J are TRBV11-3 and TRBJ2-1, with D possibly TRBD2 on 6 matching bases. This CDR3 has 15 residues. V was trimmed by 3 bases and J by 3 bases, leaving 12 bases between them. Germline V lookup: CDR1 SGHNT, CDR2 YENEEA. CDR3 protein: CASSFSSVYYNEQFF. CDR3 coding DNA: TGTGCCAGCAGCTTCTCTAGCGTATACTACAATGAGCAGTTCTTC.

The genes are TRBV5-1 and TRBJ2-5, with a tentative D call TRBD2 (6 bases). From germline, CDR1 is SGHRS and CDR2 YFSETQ. V was clipped by 1 base and J by 2 bases, with 15 bases between them. This CDR3 contains 16 residues. CDR3 residues: CASSLNSAGSQETQYF. In nucleotides, the CDR3 is TGCGCCAGCAGCTTGAACTCAGCGGGTTCACAAGAGACCCAGTACTTC.

This chain uses TRBV3-1 (or the pseudogene TRBV3-2) with TRBJ2-1; D is unresolved. V was trimmed by 1 base and J by 5 bases, leaving 9 bases between them. Germline lookup yields CDR1 LGHDT and CDR2 YNNKEL (reference sequence). The CDR3 consists of 14 residues. CDR3 in DNA: TGTGCCAGCAGCCAAGGTTTAATCAACAATGAGCAGTTCTTC. It is translated as CASSQGLINNEQFF.

This chain uses TRBV4-1 with TRBJ2-7; a possible D gene is TRBD1 (6 bases). This CDR3 has 14 residues. Germline lookup yields CDR1 MGHRA and CDR2 YSYEKL. V lost 3 bases and J lost 6, with 15 bases in between. The CDR3 nucleotides read TGCGCCAGCAGCCAGCCGGGACAAACTGGCGAGCAGTACTTC. Translating gives CASSQPGQTGEQYF.

V usage is TRBV6-5 and J usage is TRBJ2-1, with D uncertain. V dropped 5 bases and J dropped 8 bases, with 13 bases sitting between them. There are 13 residues in the CDR3. Germline V gene data show CDR1 as MNHEY and CDR2 as SVGAGI. CDR3 DNA sequence: TGTGCCAGCAGTCTTGGAGCTCGGGATGAGCAGTTCTTC. Translated, it gives CASSLGARDEQFF.

The chain has TRBV24-1 and TRBJ1-5; 8 positions match TRBD1. Germline assignment: CDR1 KGHDR and CDR2 SFDVKD. The CDR3 is 16 amino acids. The trim removed 10 bases at V and 2 bases at J, leaving 12 bases unmatched. The CDR3 is CATNFTQGAGNQPQHF. DNA of the CDR3: TGTGCCACTAATTTTACCCAGGGGGCAGGCAATCAGCCCCAGCATTTT.

A few counts support this clone. The rearrangement joins TRBV14 to TRBJ2-2; tentatively, D is TRBD1 (7 bases). The CDR3 spans 16 residues. V lost 1 base and J 7 bases, leaving 16 bases between the germline ends. In germline, CDR1 is SGHDN, CDR2 FVKESK. The DNA for the CDR3 is TGTGCCAGCAGCCAAGTATATGGGACAGCGGGCGGGGAGCTGTTTTTT. Its translation is CASSQVYGTAGGELFF.

The CDR3 region is CASKGRISGANVLTF. The CDR3 DNA reads as TGTGCCAGCAAGGGCCGGATCTCTGGGGCCAACGTCCTGACTTTC. The rearrangement joins TRBV2 to TRBJ2-6; D remains ambiguous. Trimming stripped 7 bases from V and 0 bases from J, with 10 bases between. Germline-derived CDR1 and CDR2 are SNHLY and FYNNEI. This CDR3 region has 15 residues. Using reference TRBV2 and TRBJ2-6 for the parts outside the CDR3, the full variable domain is EPEVTQTPSHQVTQMGQEVILRCVPISNHLYFYWYRQILGQKVEFLVSFYNNEISEKSEIFDDQFSVERPDGSNFTLKIRSTKLEDSAMYFCASKGRISGANVLTFGAGSRLTVL.

This rearrangement joins TRBV19 to TRBJ2-7; 7 bases line up with TRBD1. The junction had 4 bases not matched to a gene; V was cut back by 5 bases and J by 0 bases. This CDR3 is built from 14 residues. Germline V gene lookup returns CDR1 LNHDA and CDR2 SQIVND (reference sequence). CDR3 sequence (DNA): TGTGCCAGTAGTGGGGGACAGAGCTCCTACGAGCAGTACTTC. Translation gives CASSGGQSSYEQYF.

This chain uses TRBV28 with TRBJ1-4, with 7 bases that match TRBD1. This CDR3 spans 14 amino acids. Unmatched junction bases numbered 3, after V lost 5 bases and J lost 3 bases. Germline V gene sequence: CDR1 MDHEN, CDR2 SYDVKM. CDR3 in amino acids: CASSPGGSNEKLFF. CDR3 sequence (DNA): TGTGCCAGCAGTCCAGGGGGATCTAATGAAAAACTGTTTTTT. The full variable domain, with the rest looked up from reference TRBV28 and TRBJ1-4, is DVKVTQSSRYLVKRTGEKVFLECVQDMDHENMFWYRQDPGLGLRLIYFSYDVKMKEKGDIPEGYSVSREKKERFSLILESASTNQTSMYLCASSPGGSNEKLFFGSGTQLSVL.

J is TRBJ1-1 and V is TRBV29-1, with D perhaps matching TRBD1 (6 bases). In germline, CDR1 is SQVTM, CDR2 ANQGSEA. With 7 bases removed from V and 1 base from J, the gap between germline ends came to 16 bases. The CDR3 length is 14 residues. In DNA, the CDR3 is TGCAGCGCAGGGGCTTTGACGACGAACACTGAAGCTTTCTTT. Encoded protein: CSAGALTTNTEAFF.

The chain links TRBV9 to TRBJ2-7, with D possibly matching TRBD2 (5 bases). The CDR3 contains 16 residues. In germline, CDR1 is SGDLS, CDR2 YYNGEE. Trimming removed 4 bases from V and 3 bases from J, with 20 bases in between. Here the CDR3 DNA reads TGTGCCAGCAGCCTAGCCCCAGCAGCTACCGGCTACGAGCAGTACTTC. Translation: CASSLAPAATGYEQYF.

The CDR3 DNA reads TGTGCCAGCGGAACAGGGGGTCGGGGTCAGCCCCAGCATTTT. This translates into CASGTGGRGQPQHF. The gene calls are TRBV28 and TRBJ1-5, with 8 bases aligning to TRBD1. V dropped 8 bases and J dropped 6; count of bases not matched to a gene: 9. CDR1 is MDHEN and CDR2 is SYDVKM in the germline V gene. The CDR3 has 14 amino acids.